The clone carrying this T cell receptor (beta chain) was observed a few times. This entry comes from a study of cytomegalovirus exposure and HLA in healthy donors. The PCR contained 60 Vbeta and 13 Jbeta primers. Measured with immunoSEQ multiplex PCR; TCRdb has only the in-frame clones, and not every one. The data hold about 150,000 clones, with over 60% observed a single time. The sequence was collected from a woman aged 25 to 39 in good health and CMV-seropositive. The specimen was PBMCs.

CDR3 region: CAWSVGRGSPLHF. CDR3 DNA sequence: TGTGCCTGGAGTGTAGGGAGAGGTTCACCCCTCCACTTT. This chain joins TRBV30 and TRBJ1-6; D gene uncertain. The CDR3 totals 13 residues. The germline gives CDR1 GTSNPN, CDR2 SVGIG (reference sequence). V gave up 0 bases and J gave up 9 bases, with 9 bases separating them.